The T cell receptor (beta chain) described here comes from a study of shared clonotypes between healthy human individuals. Partitioning of CD4+ cells yielded a CD45RA+ naive subset and a CD45RA-negative memory subset. V was cut by 4 bases and J by 6 bases, with 9 bases left in between. Germline V CDR1 and CDR2: SGHNT, YENEEA. The CDR3 runs to 13 residues. The table came from immunoSEQ multiplex PCR; TCRdb's copy has only in-frame clones and leaves some out. The sample gives about 1.1 million clones, 75% to 80% of which show up once; 0.6% to 0.75% is in the top ten. This TCR was sampled from a man aged 18 to 30 in good health. Some clones in this sample may be carry-over from other donors' samples. Sequencing input: memory CD4+ T cells from PBMCs. Sample subset: CD45RA-negative fraction. This chain uses TRBV11-3 with TRBJ2-2, with D maybe TRBD2 (5 bases). The chain's CDR3 is CASSSRGAGELFF. The CDR3 nucleotides are TGTGCCAGCAGCTCCCGGGGTGCCGGGGAGCTGTTTTTT.